Sequencing of this T cell receptor beta chain was carried out in a study of cytomegalovirus exposure and HLA in healthy donors. The study ran its PCR with 60 Vbeta and 13 Jbeta primers. Clones were sequenced by immunoSEQ multiplex PCR, and TCRdb holds only the in-frame ones, with some missing. The profile covers roughly 130,000 clones, with about 73% appearing a single time and more than 2% taken by the ten largest. Germline CDR1 is KGHSH and CDR2 is LQKENI. The CDR3 contains 16 residues. Trimming took 8 bases from V and 4 from J, leaving 18 bases between them. The origin of this receptor is a woman aged 40 to 50 in good health and CMV-seropositive. The genes are TRBV18 and TRBJ2-6; maybe TRBD1 (6 bases). Sequencing was performed on PBMCs. The CDR3 protein is CASTPQQGSGANVLTF. CDR3 nucleotides: TGTGCCAGCACGCCCCAACAGGGCTCCGGGGCCAACGTCCTGACTTTC.